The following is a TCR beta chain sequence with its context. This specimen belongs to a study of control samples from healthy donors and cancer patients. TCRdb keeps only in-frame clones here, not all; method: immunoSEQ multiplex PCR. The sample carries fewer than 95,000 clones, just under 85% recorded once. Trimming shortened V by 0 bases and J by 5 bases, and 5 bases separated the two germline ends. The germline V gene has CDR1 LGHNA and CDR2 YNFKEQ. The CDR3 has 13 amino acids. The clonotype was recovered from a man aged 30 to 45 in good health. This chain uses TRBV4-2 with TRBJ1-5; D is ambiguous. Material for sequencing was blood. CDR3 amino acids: CASSQDTYQPQHF. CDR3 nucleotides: TGTGCCAGCAGCCAAGATACCTATCAGCCCCAGCATTTT.